The 4 T cell receptor beta chains presented below share a single source sample, sequenced in a study of T cell changes during pregnancy in multiple sclerosis (dated by TCRdb to the late 2010s). Library construction relied on the immunoSEQ multiplex PCR assay. TCRdb provides this immuneACCESS table in a form limited to in-frame rearrangements. Some clones are lacking; in checked studies, under half of them reflect an unresolved V gene, and why the rest are absent is not known. The sample table records some 80,000 clones; 89% of these occur just once. The ten largest account for approximately 1% of the sample. Source: peripheral blood, taken in the first trimester of pregnancy. Source of these receptors: a female donor in good health, enrolled as a control in a pregnancy study.

The V and J genes are TRBV5-1 and TRBJ2-5; TRBD1 might be the D (6 bases). Germline V gene lookup returns CDR1 SGHRS and CDR2 YFSETQ. CDR3 length: 14 amino acids. V lost 4 bases and J lost 2, with 12 bases in between. The CDR3 spells CASSLGTSQETQYF. The CDR3 DNA reads as TGCGCCAGCAGCCTAGGGACATCTCAAGAGACCCAGTACTTC.

The V gene is TRBV4-2, the J gene TRBJ1-2; D is perhaps TRBD1 (6 bases). Per the germline V gene, CDR1 is LGHNA and CDR2 is YNFKEQ. The CDR3 runs to 15 residues. V was trimmed by 1 base and J by 8 bases, leaving 17 bases between them. DNA of the CDR3: TGTGCCAGCAGCCAAGGATACAGGGCGACGGGAGGCTACACCTTC. It codes for CASSQGYRATGGYTF.

This clone was seen once. The chain has TRBV14 and TRBJ2-2, with a possible D match to TRBD1 (6 bases). Germline CDR1 SGHDN, CDR2 FVKESK. Trimming shortened V by 2 bases and J by 1 base, and 11 bases separated the two germline ends. CDR3 size: 16 residues. The CDR3 spells CASSQSGVLNTGELFF. The CDR3 DNA sequence: TGTGCCAGCAGCCAATCAGGGGTTCTGAACACCGGGGAGCTGTTTTTT.

This clone occurred once. The chain has TRBV5-1 and TRBJ1-5; 7 bases are shared with TRBD1. The CDR3 covers 15 residues. Germline values: CDR1 SGHRS, CDR2 YFSETQ. Unmatched junction bases numbered 4, after V lost 3 bases and J lost 1 base. This CDR3 is CASSSTGQSNQPQHF. CDR3 bases: TGCGCCAGCAGCTCGACAGGGCAGAGCAATCAGCCCCAGCATTTT. Full variable domain (rest looked up from reference TRBV5-1 and TRBJ1-5): KAGVTQTPRYLIKTRGQQVTLSCSPISGHRSVSWYQQTPGQGLQFLFEYFSETQRNKGNFPGRFSGRQFSNSRSEMNVSTLELGDSALYLCASSSTGQSNQPQHFGDGTRLSIL.